This T cell receptor (beta chain) was documented in a study of shared clonotypes between healthy human individuals. Clones were sequenced by immunoSEQ multiplex PCR, and TCRdb holds only the in-frame ones, with some missing. The sample has more than 1 million clones; about 84% are singletons. Notes on the study in general: With a few donors compared, about 5% of naive CD4 clonotypes were shared.

From germline, CDR1 is SGHNT and CDR2 YYREEE (reference sequence). The length of the CDR3 is 14 residues. This clone was counted between two and nine times. No antigen is known for it. The clonotype comes from a man younger than 30 in good health. Some clones in this sample may be carry-over from other donors' samples. The V call is TRBV5-4, the J call TRBJ2-5; the match to TRBD2 covers 8 bases. The end of the DNA fits TRBJ2-7 better, so the J call may be wrong. The sequenced sample consisted of memory CD4+ T cells from PBMCs. Subset denoted: CD45RA-negative fraction. In DNA, the CDR3 is TGTGCCAGCAGCTTGGCGGGAGGGCTGGGCGAGCAGTACTTC. Protein: CASSLAGGLGEQYF.